These T cell receptor beta chains were read from a single sample in a study of beta chain features in type 1 diabetes. Sequencing used immunoSEQ multiplex PCR; TCRdb keeps in-frame clones, though not all of them. Found here are some 270,000 clones, around 7.8% of them singletons; the top ten hold roughly 1%. Sequences were obtained from central memory CD4+ T cells from blood. Receptor source: a woman between 18 and 29 years old in good health. CDR3s include the opening cysteine and the closing phenylalanine or tryptophan. D genes are given only for firm matches. The listing skips clone size in some rows; elsewhere it reads once, few, many or a size class.

V gene	clone size	D gene	J gene	CDR3 DNA	CDR3 protein
TRBV2	NA	NA	TRBJ2-2	TGTGCCAGGGCATTGAGGGCTACGAACACCGGGGAGCTGTTTTTT	CARALRATNTGELFF
TRBV28	NA	NA	TRBJ1-2	TGTGCCAGCAGCCGGGCGGAGTTTAACTATGGCTACACCTTC	CASSRAEFNYGYTF
TRBV7-9	NA	TRBD2	TRBJ2-1	TGTGCCAGCAGCCGGACTAGCGGGAGTGTCAATGAGCAGTTCTTC	CASSRTSGSVNEQFF
TRBV7-2	few	TRBD2	TRBJ2-1	TGTGCCAGCAGCTTAGCCGGCACTAGCGGGAGGTACAATGAGCAGTTCTTC	CASSLAGTSGRYNEQFF
TRBV7-2	NA	TRBD2	TRBJ2-5	TGTGCCAGCAGACCTGGGGTTATAGCGGGGCAAGAGACCCAGTACTTC	CASRPGVIAGQETQYF
TRBV11-2	few	NA	TRBJ1-1	TGTGCCAGCAGCCCAGGGAGGGTGAACACTGAAGCTTTCTTT	CASSPGRVNTEAFF
TRBV28	NA	TRBD1	TRBJ1-2	TGTGCCAGCAGTTTGCCGGGACAGGCCCACTATGGCTACACCTTC	CASSLPGQAHYGYTF
TRBV7-2	NA	NA	TRBJ1-1	TGTGCCAGCAGCATATCTAGTAGGGGAACCACTGAAGCTTTCTTT	CASSISSRGTTEAFF
TRBV25-1	NA	TRBD1	TRBJ1-2	TGTGCCAGCAGTGCTCGGATGGGGACAGCGGTCTCGAACTATGGCTACACCTTC	CASSARMGTAVSNYGYTF
TRBV19	few	NA	TRBJ1-1	TGTGCCAGTAGTAACCGGCAGCTGAACACTGAAGCTTTCTTT	CASSNRQLNTEAFF
TRBV5-1	NA	NA	TRBJ1-5	TGCGCCAGCAGCGCGGAACCGGGAGTCAATCAGCCCCAGCATTTT	CASSAEPGVNQPQHF
TRBV5-1	NA	NA	TRBJ1-2	TGCGCCAGCAGCCCCCGACAGTCGGAAGGCTACACCTTC	CASSPRQSEGYTF
TRBV19	NA	TRBD1	TRBJ1-5	TGTGCCAGTAGTATAGGGGCGGGACAGGGGGCTTATAGCAATCAGCCCCAGCATTTT	CASSIGAGQGAYSNQPQHF
TRBV7-3	few	NA	TRBJ1-5	TGTGCCAGCAGCTTAGTCTCGGAGGGCAATCAGCCCCAGCATTTT	CASSLVSEGNQPQHF
TRBV5-1	few	TRBD1	TRBJ2-1	TGCGCCAGCAGCTTTCCCCGAGACGACAGGGCCAATGAGCAGTTCTTC	CASSFPRDDRANEQFF
TRBV5-1	few	NA	TRBJ1-1	TGCGCCAGCAGAGTTCAGGGGAACACTGAAGCTTTCTTT	CASRVQGNTEAFF
TRBV19	few	NA	TRBJ2-2	TGTGCCAGTAGTTCACTTCAGGGAAGCGGGGAGCTGTTTTTT	CASSSLQGSGELFF
TRBV14	few	NA	TRBJ2-6	TGTGCCAGCAGCCAACTCAGCCACGTTCTCTCTGGGGCCAACGTCCTGACTTTC	CASSQLSHVLSGANVLTF
TRBV27	NA	TRBD1	TRBJ1-2	TGTGCCAGCAGTTTATCCGGGACAGGACTTGTGGAGGGCTACACCTTC	CASSLSGTGLVEGYTF
TRBV7-9	NA	TRBD1	TRBJ2-3	TGTGCCAGCGGCCGGGACAGCCGCACAGATACGCAGTATTTT	CASGRDSRTDTQYF
TRBV29-1	NA	TRBD1	TRBJ1-2	TGCAGCGCGAGACAGGGCCCTAACTATGGCTACACCTTC	CSARQGPNYGYTF
TRBV7-2	many	NA	TRBJ1-1	TGTGCCAGCAGCTCCCGGACACCGAACACTGAAGCTTTCTTT	CASSSRTPNTEAFF
TRBV7-9	few	TRBD2	TRBJ2-3	TGTGCCAGCAGCTTAATCGGGGGGAGCACAGATACGCAGTATTTT	CASSLIGGSTDTQYF
TRBV27	NA	NA	TRBJ1-1	TGTGCCAGCAGTTTCTTAGGGGGGACTGAAGCTTTCTTT	CASSFLGGTEAFF
TRBV6-5	few	TRBD1	TRBJ1-1	TGTGCCAGCAGTTCATCTACAGGGGTGAACACTGAAGCTTTCTTT	CASSSSTGVNTEAFF
TRBV5-4	NA	NA	TRBJ1-2	TGTGCCAGCAGCTTGGACAGGGTTAGCGGCTACACCTTC	CASSLDRVSGYTF
TRBV5-6	NA	TRBD2	TRBJ2-1	TGTGCCAGCAGCCAGGGACTAGTGGTCGATGAGCAGTTCTTC	CASSQGLVVDEQFF
TRBV7-2	NA	NA	TRBJ2-3	TGTGCCAGCAGCTCACAGGGCACAGATACGCAGTATTTT	CASSSQGTDTQYF
TRBV11-3	NA	NA	TRBJ2-2	TGTGCCAGCAGCCCGTCTAGCGAGTCCGGGGAGCTGTTTTTT	CASSPSSESGELFF
TRBV25-1	NA	NA	TRBJ2-1	TGTGCCAGCAGTGAACCGGGGACGGGCAATGAGCAGTTCTTC	CASSEPGTGNEQFF
TRBV27	NA	NA	TRBJ2-2	TGTGCCAGCAGTTTGGATCTGTACACCGGGGAGCTGTTTTTT	CASSLDLYTGELFF
TRBV11-2	NA	NA	TRBJ1-2	TGTGCCAGCAGCTTTAGGGGTGGCTACACCTTC	CASSFRGGYTF
TRBV2	few	NA	TRBJ1-5	TGTGCCAGCGGGGATAGCAATCAGCCCCAGCATTTT	CASGDSNQPQHF
TRBV12-1	many	NA	TRBJ1-4	TGTGCCAGCAGCTTGGGTGGACGGAGTAATGAAAAACTGTTTTTT	CASSLGGRSNEKLFF
TRBV5-5	NA	TRBD1	TRBJ1-1	TGTGCCAGCAGCTTCGGTACTGGGACAGGGAACACTGAAGCTTTCTTT	CASSFGTGTGNTEAFF
TRBV15	few	TRBD1	TRBJ2-3	TGTGCCACCAGCCCCCGGGACAGGGGATCAGATACGCAGTATTTT	CATSPRDRGSDTQYF
TRBV30	NA	NA	TRBJ2-3	TGTGCCTGGAGCGGGAACACAGATACGCAGTATTTT	CAWSGNTDTQYF
TRBV27	many	NA	TRBJ2-3	TGTGCCAGCAGTTTATATGGAGTGGACTTCACAGATACGCAGTATTTT	CASSLYGVDFTDTQYF
TRBV7-9	NA	NA	TRBJ2-7	TGTGCCAGCAGCTTAGTCTACAGCTCCTACGAGCAGTACTTC	CASSLVYSSYEQYF
TRBV7-9	NA	TRBD2	TRBJ2-1	TGTGCCAGCAGCCTACTAGCGGGGGCCTACAATGAGCAGTTCTTC	CASSLLAGAYNEQFF
TRBV7-9	few	NA	TRBJ1-2	TGTGCCAGCAGCTTAGTGGGTTTTTACGGCTACACCTTC	CASSLVGFYGYTF
TRBV2	few	NA	TRBJ2-7	TGTGCCAGCAGTGTACAGGGTGCCCACGAGCAGTACTTC	CASSVQGAHEQYF
TRBV5-4	few	TRBD2	TRBJ2-1	TGTGCCAGCAGCTCGGGACTAGCCCGCTCCTACAATGAGCAGTTCTTC	CASSSGLARSYNEQFF
TRBV6-5	NA	NA	TRBJ2-5	TGTGCCAGCAGTTACGTCGAAGATCTGGGAGAGACCCAGTACTTC	CASSYVEDLGETQYF
TRBV6-1	NA	NA	TRBJ1-1	TGTGCCAGCAGTGAATTATGGGGAGACACTGAAGCTTTCTTT	CASSELWGDTEAFF
TRBV18	NA	NA	TRBJ2-5	TGTGCCAGCTCACGCAGACTAGGGGAGACCCAGTACTTC	CASSRRLGETQYF